This is a list of T cell receptor beta chains from one sample in a study of vaccination and CD4 T cells after COVID-19. Antigens for these TCRs are unknown. One entry per CDR3 protein results from TCRdb running MiXCR on the PCR reads. The data hold over 9,500 distinct CDR3 sequences, with approximately 53% observed a single time. Sequenced sample: CD4+ T cells from blood, cultured in vitro. These receptors came from a human donor who had recovered from COVID-19. CDR3s include the opening cysteine and the closing phenylalanine or tryptophan. Each record gives: CDR3 length, clone size, V gene, J gene, CDR3 protein. Not all rows give a size; the values are once, few, many and, for expanded clones, a class.

14	-	TRBV19	TRBJ1-2	CASSTRDSLYGYTF
15	-	TRBV9	TRBJ1-1	CASSPRGHMNTEAFF
15	few	TRBV12-3/TRBV12-4	TRBJ1-5	CASSPMGGPDQPQHF
14	-	TRBV19	TRBJ1-2	CASTAGGFNYGYTF
14	few	TRBV2	TRBJ1-2	CASSGTGQPYGYTF
15	-	TRBV6-5	TRBJ2-7	CASSYFRDPSYEQYF
15	-	TRBV6-5	TRBJ2-3	CASSYDGQGADTQYF
12	few	TRBV20-1	TRBJ2-3	CSAPSSTDTQYF
16	few	TRBV10-1	TRBJ2-1	CASSEYGTGFSNEQFF
14	few	TRBV20-1	TRBJ2-2	CSALSSGSTGELFF
15	-	TRBV7-2	TRBJ2-7	CASSPSGGLIYEQYF
18	-	TRBV7-9	TRBJ2-2	CASSLLGQRSANTGELFF
14	few	TRBV30	TRBJ1-5	CAWSKKIDNQPQHF
16	-	TRBV6-2/TRBV6-3	TRBJ2-1	CASSTTPRSSYNEQFF
13	-	TRBV7-9	TRBJ1-2	CASSPERAYGYTF
17	few	TRBV19	TRBJ2-1	CASSMGEGPGVYDEQFF
13	once	TRBV20-1	TRBJ1-1	CSASRGMSTEAFF
12	-	TRBV19	TRBJ1-2	CASGSGAYGYTF
12	-	TRBV7-9	TRBJ2-2	CASSPLAGELFF
11	-	TRBV20-1	TRBJ1-2	CSADDRAGYTF
18	-	TRBV15	TRBJ2-6	CATSRDLGGGGGANVLTF
14	few	TRBV30	TRBJ1-1	CAWGPRGRFTEAFF
14	few	TRBV7-9	TRBJ2-7	CASSLLAESYEQYF